The rows below give T cell receptor beta chains drawn from one sample of a study of cytomegalovirus exposure and HLA in healthy donors. Assay: immunoSEQ multiplex PCR; the TCRdb copy retains only in-frame clones and omits some. The data contain 150,000 to 200,000 clones, 75% to 90% of them singletons. Sequenced material: PBMCs. These receptor sequences come from a woman aged 50 to 60 in good health and CMV-seropositive. CDR3s include the opening cysteine and the closing phenylalanine or tryptophan. The order of the fields is J gene, V gene, CDR3 protein.

TRBJ2-5 TRBV7-2 CASSLHGGVQETQYF
TRBJ2-5 TRBV9 CASTRTSGEETQYF
TRBJ1-5 TRBV28 CASSRQGARGNQPQHF
TRBJ2-1 TRBV7-9 CASNSGGISYNEQFF
TRBJ2-2 TRBV4-1 CASSYLAGGRTGELFF
TRBJ1-4 TRBV13 CASSLSTGPNEKLFF
TRBJ2-5 TRBV7-2 CASSRQGLETQYF
TRBJ1-5 TRBV28 CASSFLSQPQHF
TRBJ1-3 TRBV4-1 CASSQGQLNTIYF
TRBJ2-7 TRBV6-6 CASSYSPGNYEQYF
TRBJ1-3 TRBV6-5 CASTVTGNTIYF
TRBJ1-1 TRBV28 CASGQGAWTEAFF
TRBJ2-7 TRBV7-2 CASSLNSYEQYF
TRBJ2-5 TRBV5-1 CASRMGTPKEETQYF
TRBJ1-2 TRBV7-2 CASSSTTGVYGYTF
TRBJ1-2 TRBV10-2 CASSESATDKNF
TRBJ2-7 TRBV27 CASSLKDSSYEQYF
TRBJ2-7 TRBV27 CASRYGDQSSYEQYF
TRBJ1-2 TRBV7-9 CASSADRPGGGYTF
TRBJ2-7 TRBV7-8 CASSSRGARYEQYF
TRBJ2-5 TRBV7-9 CASSGTSGEETQYF
TRBJ2-7 TRBV5-1 CASSFRGSSYEQYF
TRBJ2-5 TRBV2 CASSADGTAQETQYF
TRBJ2-5 TRBV5-6 CASSRGTSGGTRQETQYF
TRBJ1-4 TRBV5-3 CARMAGATNEKLFF
TRBJ2-3 TRBV18 CASSPGLAGGPGDTQYF
TRBJ1-1 TRBV11-1 CASSPKAGVEAFF
TRBJ2-5 TRBV18 CASSPKTSGGAVKETQYF
TRBJ2-1 TRBV6-5 CASSYRTDTYNEQFF
. TRBV6-1 CASESLSAYEQYF
TRBJ2-7 TRBV4-1 CASSQVGRGPYEQYF
TRBJ2-5 TRBV2 CASSGEGFSRETQYF
TRBJ2-3 TRBV6-1 CASSVWGGEADTQYF
TRBJ2-7 TRBV5-6 CASSLRWGDEQYF
TRBJ1-2 TRBV10-2 CASSETQKTNYGYTF
TRBJ1-5 TRBV30 CAWWGQGNQPQHF
TRBJ1-2 TRBV25-1 CASSESGALGYTF
TRBJ1-2 TRBV7-9 CASSGTQGQEYGYTF
TRBJ2-3 TRBV7-9 CASSLGLRGVPDTQYF
TRBJ1-2 TRBV28 CASTGGRDYGYTF
TRBJ2-1 TRBV29-1 CSVLLASGDNEQFF
TRBJ1-2 TRBV18 CASSPGQLYGYTF
TRBJ2-3 TRBV5-1 CASSSAGPTDTQYF
TRBJ2-7 TRBV19 CASSRDRGHYEQYF
TRBJ2-1 TRBV5-1 CASSSQGGDEQFF
TRBJ1-6 TRBV2 CASIPDRAGNSPLHF
TRBJ2-3 TRBV19 CASSTQGAKDTQYF
TRBJ2-3 TRBV2 CASGVGTGTTDTQYF
TRBJ1-6 TRBV9 CASSVERQGRNSPLHF
TRBJ2-2 TRBV6-1 CASHPTQGTGELFF
TRBJ1-2 TRBV10-2 CASSDRGNYGYTF
TRBJ1-2 TRBV6-6 CASSASGRAYGYTF
TRBJ1-2 TRBV29-1 CSVLQGGYTF
TRBJ2-2 TRBV7-2 CASSQGLAGIGELFF
TRBJ1-1 TRBV6-6 CASLLGGGPPEAFF